This is a list of T cell receptor beta chains from one sample in a study of T cells expressing NK-cell markers. TCRdb reanalyzed the 5' RACE reads, giving one entry per CDR3 protein sequence and no DNA. The sample totals a few hundred thousand distinct CDR3 sequences; its top ten clones hold around 5.2%. Sequences were obtained from blood T cells: a sorted CD56 or NKG2C T cell subset, CD4+ or CD8+ T cells, or bulk PBMC T cells (not recorded which). The source of these receptors is a man between 18 and 69 years old in good health. Each CDR3 is given with its conserved first and last residue. Fields, in order: J gene, V gene, CDR3 protein.

>TRBJ1-1|TRBV5-1
CASSFQGVNTEAFF
>TRBJ2-7|TRBV21-1
CASSNLLAGGPTYEQYF
>TRBJ2-4|TRBV29-1
CSVYRNQAKNIQYF
>TRBJ2-2|TRBV5-1
CASSRPGPDTGELFF
>TRBJ2-1|TRBV29-1
CSVTPGGAARSYNEQFF
>TRBJ1-2|TRBV6-1
CASSDRNRGHYGYTF
>TRBJ2-2|TRBV12-3/TRBV12-4
CASSFVLTDTGELFF
>TRBJ1-2|TRBV3-1
CASSLSRTGNIYGYTF
>TRBJ2-3|TRBV19
CASSIGTGVSTDTQYF
>TRBJ1-5|TRBV12-3/TRBV12-4
CASSSLRTAANQPQHF
>TRBJ2-1|TRBV28
CASSLYLPPNNHRQFF
>TRBJ1-5|TRBV24-1
CATSESFGDQPQHF
>TRBJ2-7|TRBV7-2
CASSLSSGGREQYF
>TRBJ2-7|TRBV7-9
CASSLVSYEQYF
>TRBJ1-3|TRBV3-1
CASSFTGNGNTIYF
>TRBJ1-1|TRBV12-3/TRBV12-4
CASSSSFGNTEAFF
>TRBJ2-7|TRBV20-1
CSARDDSRSSYEQYF
>TRBJ1-1|TRBV12-3/TRBV12-4
CASSASRANTEAFF
>TRBJ2-7|TRBV2
CASRGRLFYEQYF
>TRBJ2-7|TRBV6-5
CASRGGPREQYF
>TRBJ2-1|TRBV28
CASTAGTHNEQFF
>TRBJ2-7|TRBV5-1
CASSWGSAGQGYEQYF
>TRBJ1-1|TRBV20-1
CSAPRGGLNTEAFF
>TRBJ1-2|TRBV4-2
CASSQETGGGYGYTF
>TRBJ2-1|TRBV18
CASSATGGYEQFF
>TRBJ2-5|TRBV7-6
CASSSRDGAETQYF